This TCR beta chain originates from a study of T-cell reconstitution after alpha-beta-depleted transplantation in children. This clonotype was detected ten times or more. As yet, its antigen is unknown. The CDR3 length is 17 residues. The germline V gene encodes CDR1 MNHNS and CDR2 SASEGT. Trimming pared 5 bases from V and 7 bases from J, leaving 24 bases between. Using unique molecular identifiers, the investigators prepared the TCRbeta library. Using its own MiXCR run on the PCR reads, TCRdb lists one record per CDR3 protein. Altogether around 450,000 distinct CDR3 sequences are present, roughly 10% being singletons, with the ten largest covering about 2.1%. Overall study findings and caveats: By one year post-transplant, T-cell counts and diversity largely arose from T cells that were newly produced.

The clonotype originates from a child aged 2 to 9 with inherited bone marrow failure, due to receive a stem cell transplant. The sequencing here drew on PBMCs, taken before TCRalphabeta/CD19-depleted stem cell transplant. V usage is TRBV6-1 and J usage is TRBJ2-1, with a possible D match to TRBD1 (6 bases). The CDR3 region has the DNA TGTGCCAGCAGTAAGAACCCCACAGGGTCAATATGGAATGAGCAGTTCTTC. Translated: CASSKNPTGSIWNEQFF.